The clone carrying this T cell receptor beta chain has more than one count but fewer than ten. The antigen remains undetermined. CDR1 and CDR2 from the germline V gene are SEHNR and FQNEAQ (reference sequence). Between the trimmed V and J ends, which lost 2 bases and 0 bases, there was a span of 16 bases. The CDR3 has 18 amino acids. This sample was included in a study of cytomegalovirus exposure and HLA in healthy donors. The study's findings and limits: There were over 150 TCR beta chains listed as cytomegalovirus-associated.

Assay used: immunoSEQ multiplex PCR; TCRdb lists only in-frame clones, some missing. The table lists about 250,000 clones, approximately 90% of them singletons, with 2.5% to 3% in the top ten. The donors were members of the validation cohort, which comprised about 120 subjects and was separate from the first cohort of roughly 700 subjects. This chain links TRBV7-9 with TRBJ2-2; no definite D call. The receptor's source is a man younger than 35 in good health and CMV-seronegative. Sequences were obtained from PBMCs. CDR3 amino acids: CASSLIPPSPANTGELFF. The CDR3 nucleotides read TGTGCCAGCAGCTTAATCCCTCCCTCCCCCGCGAACACCGGGGAGCTGTTTTTT.